This T cell receptor (beta chain) was identified in a study of vaccination effects on CD4 cells after COVID-19. Antigen-specific CD4+ T cells were expanded (with viral peptide pools) by the ViraFEST assay ahead of sequencing. Culturing for roughly 9 days preceded CD4+ T cell isolation. Participants completed two doses of the BNT162b2 or mRNA-1273 vaccine. Sequencing was performed with immunoSEQ multiplex PCR; in TCRdb, only in-frame clones are kept and a portion is missing. The data contain tens of thousands of clones, around 81% of them singletons. CDR3 length: 16 residues. Germline V lookup: CDR1 SGHTA, CDR2 FQGNSA. Trimming left V 1 base short and J 1 base short, with 8 bases between. On this clone itself: The target antigen is unknown.

The source was CD4+ T cells from PBMCs cultured with HCoV-229E spike peptides, collected after COVID-19 vaccination. This sequence originates from a human donor who received a COVID-19 vaccine. The rearrangement joins TRBV7-2 to TRBJ2-6; D gene ambiguous. CDR3 protein: CASSLGGTSGANVLTF. DNA of the CDR3: TGTGCCAGCAGCTTAGGAGGCACGTCTGGGGCCAACGTCCTGACTTTC.